This TCR beta chain was documented in a study of vaccination and CD4 T cells after COVID-19. Study-wide background: Six males and four females, two of them Hispanic, were enrolled as convalescents. Diagnosis preceded the drawing of post-COVID samples by a median about 98 days (range 35 to 161). The peptides that stimulated the cells were overlapping spike peptides from SARS-CoV-2, HCoV-NL63, HCoV-OC43 and HCoV-229E.

By sample fraction, this clonotype is medium-sized. Its specificity is not known. Treatment: roughly ten-day PBMC culture with coronavirus spike peptide pools or control peptides (ViraFEST assay). Researchers collected the unexposed donor's CD4+ T cells before the COVID-19 pandemic (2011-2018). More than 1.5 million PBMCs per well were cultured with 10 IU/ml IL-2 and 9 to 10 ug/ml peptide pools. The V segment lost 5 bases and the J segment 1 base; nucleotides outside the gene matches: 8. This CDR3 is 15 amino acids long. Germline V gene lookup returns CDR1 SEHNR and CDR2 FQNEAQ (reference sequence). Once obtained from cultured CD4+ T cells, the DNA was sequenced using the Oncomine TCR Beta short-read assay. TCRdb reanalysed the PCR reads using MiXCR and keeps one entry per CDR3 protein. Seen here are approximately 920 distinct CDR3 sequences, 17% observed once, and the top ten hold over 45%.

Sequencing was performed on CD4+ T cells from blood, cultured in vitro. The TCR originated in a human donor in good health. The V gene is TRBV7-9, the J gene TRBJ2-7; 7 bases align to TRBD1. CDR3 region: CASSSGQVLSYEQYF. CDR3 coding DNA: TGTGCCAGCAGCAGCGGACAGGTCCTTTCCTACGAGCAGTACTTC.